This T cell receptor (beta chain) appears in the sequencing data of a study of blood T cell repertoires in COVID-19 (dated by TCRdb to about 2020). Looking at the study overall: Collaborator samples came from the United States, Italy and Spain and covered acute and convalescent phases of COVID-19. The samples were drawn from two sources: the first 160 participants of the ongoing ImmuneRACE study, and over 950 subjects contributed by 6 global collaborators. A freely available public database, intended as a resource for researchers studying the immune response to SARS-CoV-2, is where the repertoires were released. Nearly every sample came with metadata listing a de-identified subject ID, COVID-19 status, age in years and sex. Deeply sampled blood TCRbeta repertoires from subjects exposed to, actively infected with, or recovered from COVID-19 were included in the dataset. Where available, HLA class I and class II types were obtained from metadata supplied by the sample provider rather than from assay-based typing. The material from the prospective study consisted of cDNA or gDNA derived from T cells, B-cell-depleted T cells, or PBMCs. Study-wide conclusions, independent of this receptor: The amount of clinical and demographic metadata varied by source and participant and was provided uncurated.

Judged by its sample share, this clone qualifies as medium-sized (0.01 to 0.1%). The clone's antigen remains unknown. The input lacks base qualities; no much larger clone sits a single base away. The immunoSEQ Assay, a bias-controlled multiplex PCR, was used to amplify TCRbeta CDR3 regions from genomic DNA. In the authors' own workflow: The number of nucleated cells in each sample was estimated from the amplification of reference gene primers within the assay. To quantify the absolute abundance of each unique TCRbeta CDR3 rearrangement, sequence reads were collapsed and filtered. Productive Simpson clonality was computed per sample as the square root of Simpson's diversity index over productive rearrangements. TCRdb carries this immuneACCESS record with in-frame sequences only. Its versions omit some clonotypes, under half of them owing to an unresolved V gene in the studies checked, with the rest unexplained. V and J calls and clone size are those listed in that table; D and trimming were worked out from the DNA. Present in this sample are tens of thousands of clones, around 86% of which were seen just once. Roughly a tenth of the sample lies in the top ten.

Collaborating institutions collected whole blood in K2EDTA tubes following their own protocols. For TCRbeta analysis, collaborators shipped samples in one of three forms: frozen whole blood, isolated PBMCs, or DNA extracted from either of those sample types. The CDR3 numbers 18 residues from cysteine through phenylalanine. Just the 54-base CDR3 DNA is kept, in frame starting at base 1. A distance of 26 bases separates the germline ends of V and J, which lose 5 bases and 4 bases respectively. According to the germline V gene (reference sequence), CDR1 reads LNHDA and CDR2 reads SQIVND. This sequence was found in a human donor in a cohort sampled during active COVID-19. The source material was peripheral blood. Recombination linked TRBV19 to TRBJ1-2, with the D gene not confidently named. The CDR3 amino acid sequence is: CASSAQTTATPSPYGYTF. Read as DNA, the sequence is TGTGCCAGTAGTGCCCAGACAACCGCTACCCCATCCCCCTATGGCTACACCTTC.